This T cell receptor beta chain was obtained from a study of shared clonotypes between healthy human individuals (TCRdb year 2020). About the study as a whole: The cohort included a few men and a couple of women between 18 and 49 years of age. For each donor, CD4 naive and CD4 memory were each run on three plates, CD8 naive on two plates, and CD8 memory on one plate. Between about 0.8 and 9 billion PBMCs per donor were obtained by leukapheresis. To increase sequencing depth and limit assay-specific biases, TCR repertoire library preparation and sequencing were carried out by different laboratories using diverse techniques. To estimate repertoire size and how much clonotypes are shared between individuals, the study performed deep sequencing of blood TCR repertoires from a handful of healthy adults. Study-wide findings and limitations: Higher generation probabilities were observed for clonotypes shared by all four sorted-subset donors than for non-shared clonotypes. The genetic and exposure-history diversity represented was limited by the small number of donors. Estimated clonotype richness was generally larger for naive than for memory subsets. When a few donors were compared, the shared fraction of clonotypes was 5% to 6.5% for naive CD4, 3.5% to 4% for naive CD8, 2% to 2.5% for memory CD4, and 0.35% to 0.4% for memory CD8. Sampling was limited to blood, and TCR repertoires in tissue likely differ from TCR repertoires in blood. Based on pairwise subsampling, the degree of clonotype sharing among donors was expected to be affected by sequencing depth. Even with the large sequencing depth, rarefaction of the sorted-subset datasets indicated that sequencing was incomplete.

Donors were healthy HIV-negative adults with no recently reported acute infections or vaccinations. Only Caucasian adults living in Nashville, Tennessee, USA were represented among the donors. CD4+ T cells were enriched by magnetic negative selection, after which naive cells were positively selected on CD45RA and the negative fraction was taken as the memory subset. After blood collection by leukapheresis, PBMCs were isolated using Ficoll-Histopaque density gradient centrifugation and then cryopreserved in the vapor phase of liquid nitrogen. Purity and quantity of every magnetically sorted T cell population were checked by analytical flow cytometry. Genomic DNA was isolated from each sorted fraction and quantified by UV absorbance on a Nanodrop 2000c. CDR1 and CDR2 were assigned from the germline V gene as SGHRS and YFSETQ. Counted from cysteine to phenylalanine, this CDR3 has 14 amino acids. Here the CDR3 DNA is all that survives: 42 bases in frame from base 1. Unmatched junction bases come to 5, with V trimmed by 4 bases and J by 4 bases.

Using the deep immunoSEQ assay, TCR CDR3 regions were amplified from genomic DNA by multiplex PCR. For each cell subset, the extracted genomic DNA was distributed evenly across all wells of several immunoSEQ 96-well plates, and each plate served as one replicate. For sorted subsets, around 0.2 ug of genomic DNA, equivalent to 30,000 or so T cell genomes, went into each replicate PCR. The purified libraries were quantified using a Qubit 3.0 fluorometer, sized with a Bioanalyzer 2100, and then quantified again using the KAPA Library Quantification kit. A separate single-read 150-cycle Illumina NextSeq 550 flow cell was used to sequence each immunoSEQ 96-well plate. On the authors' methods: Because the immunoSEQ output held only junctional sequences and lacked quality scores, the filtering could not match the filtering applied to full-length reads. Sequences were annotated with PyIR, a Python wrapper for IgBLAST v1.9, using IMGT germline references to assign V/J genes and CDR3. Any read was removed if the V/J assignment was weak (E-value above 1e-6), the CDR3 was missing, or the read contained stop codons, out-of-frame junctions, or ambiguous translated residues. V3J clonotypes were defined as sequences sharing an identical inferred V gene, J gene, and CDR3 amino acid sequence. The percentage overlap between two repertoires was calculated by dividing the number of shared unique clonotypes by the size of the smaller repertoire. Three approaches were used to assess repertoire richness: RTK rarefaction, the Chao1 estimator, and Recon v2.1 estimates of unobserved clonotypes. For all TCRbeta clonotypes obtained by the gDNA method from a handful of donors, generation probabilities were computed with OLGA. TCRdb stores this immuneACCESS table with in-frame sequences only. Part of the clones is absent; in the studies checked, under half of the shortfall reflects unresolved V genes, and no reason is known for the rest. V, J and clone size reflect that table, while D and trimming were determined from the DNA. In all, the sample holds millions of clones, and roughly 96% of those were seen once. Roughly 0.13% of the sample belongs to the ten largest clones.

With regard to this clone: The target of this receptor is not known. No base quality information exists; no much larger clone differs at one position.

The chain uses TRBV5-1 and TRBJ1-1; TRBD1 fits 9 bases in the junction. This receptor was identified in a man younger than 30 in good health. Sequences were obtained from naive CD4+ T cells sorted from blood. The cell subset or site label for this specimen denotes: CD45RA+ positively selected. Here is the DNA: TGCGCCAGCAGCGGGGGACAGGGATTCACTGAAGCTTTCTTT. Its coded protein is CASSGGQGFTEAFF.